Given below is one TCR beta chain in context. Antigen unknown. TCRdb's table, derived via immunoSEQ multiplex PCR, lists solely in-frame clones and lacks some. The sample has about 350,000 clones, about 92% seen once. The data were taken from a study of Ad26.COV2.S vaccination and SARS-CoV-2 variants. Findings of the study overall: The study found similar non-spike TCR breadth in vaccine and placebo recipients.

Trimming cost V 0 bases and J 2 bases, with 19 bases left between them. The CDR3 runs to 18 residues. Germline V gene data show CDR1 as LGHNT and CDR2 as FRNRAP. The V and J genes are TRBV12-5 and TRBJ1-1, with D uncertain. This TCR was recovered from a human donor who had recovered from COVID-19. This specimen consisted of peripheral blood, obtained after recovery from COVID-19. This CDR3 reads CASGLVTRVGGFNTEAFF. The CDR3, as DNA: TGTGCTAGTGGTTTGGTAACCCGAGTGGGAGGATTTAACACTGAAGCTTTCTTT.